The 28 T cell receptor beta chains listed next were all sequenced from one sample in a study of control samples from healthy donors and cancer patients (dated by TCRdb to the early 2020s). Receptors were amplified or captured by the immunoSEQ multiplex PCR assay. Held by TCRdb, this immuneACCESS table contains in-frame sequences only and omits some clones. Under half of the omission traces to an unresolved V gene where checked; the cause of the rest is unknown. Here the sample has around 140,000 clones; just under 90% occur a single time. The leading ten clones occupy approximately 8% of the sample. The source material was PBMCs. The receptors come from a man aged 45-65 years with head and neck cancer.

This clone was seen once. The chain couples TRBV7-2 to TRBJ2-1; 9 bases line up with TRBD2. In germline, CDR1 is SGHTA, CDR2 FQGNSA. J gave up 0 bases and V 2 bases, and 8 bases lay outside the gene matches. This CDR3 is built from 18 residues. The CDR3 DNA is TGTGCCAGCAGCTTATTTTCTAGCGGGGCCAACTCCTACAATGAGCAGTTCTTC. This encodes CASSLFSSGANSYNEQFF.

V is TRBV2 and J is TRBJ2-3; 16 nucleotides line up with TRBD2. V dropped 4 bases and J dropped 7; count of bases not matched to a gene: 14. The CDR3 is 19 amino acids. Looked up from germline, CDR1 is SNHLY and CDR2 is FYNNEI. CDR3 DNA sequence: TGTGCCAGCAGTGGCCTCACCGGGACTAGCGGGAGGGCCTGGTATACGCAGTATTTT. Protein sequence: CASSGLTGTSGRAWYTQYF.

The chain is built from TRBV6-1 and TRBJ2-1; TRBD1 agrees at 9 bases. Germline V lookup: CDR1 MNHNS, CDR2 SASEGT. The CDR3 extends over 16 amino acids. Trimming removed 2 bases from V and 1 base from J; junction bases left unmatched: 3. This CDR3 reads CASSEKGTGSYNEQFF. CDR3 coding DNA: TGTGCCAGCAGTGAAAAGGGGACAGGGTCCTACAATGAGCAGTTCTTC.

The chain is built from TRBV11-2 and TRBJ2-6; tentative D call: TRBD2 (7 bases). The ends were cut back, 3 bases at V and 0 bases at J, with 9 bases in the middle. Germline V CDR1 and CDR2: SGHAT, FQNNGV. The CDR3 is 16 amino acids. CDR3 nucleotides: TGTGCCAGCAGCTTGAGGGGGGGCTCTGGGGCCAACGTCCTGACTTTC. Translated, it gives CASSLRGGSGANVLTF.

CDR3 residues: CASSLIHGSSGANVLTF. CDR3 in DNA: TGTGCCAGCAGTTTAATCCATGGAAGCTCTGGGGCCAACGTCCTGACTTTC. The chain couples TRBV28 to TRBJ2-6; no clear D. Between the trimmed V and J ends, which lost 2 bases and 0 bases, there was a span of 11 bases. Germline V gene data show CDR1 as MDHEN and CDR2 as SYDVKM. The CDR3 is made up of 17 amino acids.

The chain links TRBV6-5 to TRBJ2-2; 9 bases agree with TRBD1. This CDR3 contains 15 residues. The germline V gene has CDR1 MNHEY and CDR2 SVGAGI. V trimming: 7 bases; J trimming: 5 bases; junction bases outside the gene matches: 8. The CDR3 spells CASIRDRAGTGELFF. DNA for the CDR3: TGTGCCAGCATACGGGACAGGGCGGGTACCGGGGAGCTGTTTTTT.

The chain joins TRBV7-9 to TRBJ2-1; 13 bases agree with TRBD2. There are 16 residues in the CDR3. Germline loops: CDR1 SEHNR, CDR2 FQNEAQ (reference sequence). The V segment lost 5 bases and the J segment 4 bases; nucleotides outside the gene matches: 5. The chain's CDR3 is CASSPGTSGEYNEQFF. Here the CDR3 DNA reads TGTGCCAGCAGCCCTGGGACTAGCGGGGAGTACAATGAGCAGTTCTTC.

The gene calls are TRBV11-2 and TRBJ1-1; 10 bases are shared with TRBD1. The CDR3 has 15 residues. Germline CDR1 reads SGHAT; CDR2 reads FQNNGV. V was pared by 5 bases and J by 5 bases, with 8 bases of the junction left unmatched. The DNA of the CDR3 is TGTGCCAGCAGCCCCCCGACAGGGGGCTTGACTGAAGCTTTCTTT. As protein: CASSPPTGGLTEAFF.

The V and J genes are TRBV10-3 and TRBJ1-3; 8 bases line up with TRBD1. Germline trimming cut 3 bases from V and 6 bases from J; bases unmatched to any gene: 13. This CDR3 region has 17 residues. CDR1 ENHRY and CDR2 SYGVKD come from the germline V gene. This CDR3 is CAISEGIGQGTLNTIYF. DNA for the CDR3: TGTGCCATCAGTGAAGGAATTGGACAGGGCACCTTAAACACCATATATTTT.

This clone was observed once. This sequence joins TRBV3-1 (or the pseudogene TRBV3-2) and TRBJ2-1, with 8 bases matching TRBD2. Germline values: CDR1 LGHDT, CDR2 YNNKEL (reference sequence). The trim removed 0 bases at V and 4 bases at J, leaving 2 bases unmatched. The CDR3 covers 15 residues. The DNA of the CDR3 is TGTGCCAGCAGCCAAGATCGGGGGGGTTACAATGAGCAGTTCTTC. Its translation: CASSQDRGGYNEQFF.

This chain uses TRBV7-9 with TRBJ2-7; no reliable D call. The V end was cut by 2 bases, the J end by 6 bases, with 11 bases between. This CDR3 is built from 13 residues. Germline CDR1 SEHNR, CDR2 FQNEAQ (reference sequence). The CDR3 loop reads CASSLYPNGEQYF. In DNA form, the CDR3 reads TGTGCCAGCAGCTTATACCCCAACGGCGAGCAGTACTTC.

The chain carries TRBV7-8 and TRBJ2-3; TRBD1 matches 7 bases. Germline CDR1 and CDR2: SGHVS and FQNEAQ. Trimming took 3 bases from V and 3 from J; bases not matched to a gene: 6. The CDR3 sequence is 15 residues long. The DNA for the CDR3 is TGTGCCAGCAGCTTCCGGACAGGCCAGACAGATACGCAGTATTTT. As protein: CASSFRTGQTDTQYF. Full variable domain (rest looked up from reference TRBV7-8 and TRBJ2-3): GAGVSQSPRYKVAKRGQDVALRCDPISGHVSLFWYQQALGQGPEFLTYFQNEAQLDKSGLPSDRFFAERPEGSVSTLKIQRTQQEDSAVYLCASSFRTGQTDTQYFGPGTRLTVL.

The V gene is TRBV24-1, the J gene TRBJ1-5; TRBD1 aligns across 12 bases. Trimming cost V 2 bases and J 5 bases; bases outside gene matches: 9. This CDR3 spans 18 amino acids. The germline V gene has CDR1 KGHDR and CDR2 SFDVKD. The CDR3 coding sequence is TGTGCCACCAGTGATTGGGCCGGGACAGGGGGCGCGGATCAGCCCCAGCATTTT. This codes for CATSDWAGTGGADQPQHF.

The chain links TRBV5-1 to TRBJ2-1; D call uncertain. The CDR3 is made up of 11 amino acids. Per germline, CDR1 SGHRS and CDR2 YFSETQ. V shed 0 bases and J shed 9 bases, with 4 bases lying between them. CDR3 in DNA: TGCGCCAGCAGCTTGGAGGGTGAGCAGTTCTTC. Translated, it gives CASSLEGEQFF. The full variable domain, in which reference TRBV5-1 and TRBJ2-1 provide the parts outside the CDR3, is KAGVTQTPRYLIKTRGQQVTLSCSPISGHRSVSWYQQTPGQGLQFLFEYFSETQRNKGNFPGRFSGRQFSNSRSEMNVSTLELGDSALYLCASSLEGEQFFGPGTRLTVL.

The chain employs TRBV9 and TRBJ2-7; D remains unclear. This CDR3 is 13 amino acids long. V lost 4 bases, J lost 4 bases, and 12 bases lay in between. Germline V gene lookup returns CDR1 SGDLS and CDR2 YYNGEE. The CDR3 DNA reads TGTGCCAGCAGCCCATCCTCGGTGTACGAGCAGTACTTC. Residues: CASSPSSVYEQYF.

This clone has only a few counts. The J gene is TRBJ2-2, the V gene TRBV5-1, with D possibly TRBD1 on 6 matching bases. The CDR3 length is 13 residues. Germline CDR1 reads SGHRS; CDR2 reads YFSETQ. The V end was cut by 6 bases, the J end by 4 bases, with 10 bases between. The CDR3 sequence: CASTRDTTGELFF. DNA of the CDR3: TGCGCCAGCACAAGGGACACCACCGGGGAGCTGTTTTTT.

This clone appeared a single time. The V and J genes are TRBV3-1 (or the pseudogene TRBV3-2) and TRBJ2-1; TRBD2 matches 10 bases. This CDR3 spans 17 amino acids. V lost 0 bases, J lost 7 bases, and 9 bases stayed unmatched. Germline CDR1 and CDR2: LGHDT and YNNKEL (reference sequence). CDR3: CASSQDRRLAGVNEQFF. DNA of the CDR3: TGTGCCAGCAGCCAAGATAGGCGGCTAGCGGGAGTTAATGAGCAGTTCTTC.

Here the CDR3 reads CASSQRRISNQPQHF. CDR3 nucleotides: TGTGCCAGCAGCCAACGGAGGATTAGCAATCAGCCCCAGCATTTT. This chain connects TRBV7-8 to TRBJ1-5; D gene unclear. Trimming removed 5 bases at V and 0 bases at J, with 11 bases between. The CDR3 extends over 15 amino acids. CDR1 is SGHVS, CDR2 FQNEAQ, per germline.

The genes are TRBV9 and TRBJ2-1; 9 bases are a match to TRBD2. The CDR3 has 18 residues. Germline values: CDR1 SGDLS, CDR2 YYNGEE. Unmatched junction bases numbered 13, after V lost 1 base and J lost 5 bases. The CDR3 sequence is CASSVSSSGTSPNNEQFF. The CDR3 coding sequence is TGTGCCAGCAGCGTATCATCTTCGGGGACTAGCCCCAACAATGAGCAGTTCTTC.

The V gene is TRBV24-1, the J gene TRBJ2-1; D unresolved. Trimming left V 4 bases short and J 3 bases short, with 6 bases between. Germline CDR1 is KGHDR and CDR2 is SFDVKD. The CDR3 runs 13 residues. CDR3 coding DNA: TGTGCCACCAGTGACCGGATCTACAATGAGCAGTTCTTC. Its translation: CATSDRIYNEQFF.

The chain combines TRBV29-1 with TRBJ2-1; TRBD2 matches at 7 bases. V gave up 0 bases and J gave up 6 bases; unmatched junction bases: 11. The CDR3 loop spans 16 amino acids. From germline, CDR1 is SQVTM and CDR2 ANQGSEA. The CDR3 sequence: CSVEDPGFLAVNEQFF. The CDR3, as DNA: TGCAGCGTTGAAGATCCGGGGTTTCTAGCGGTCAATGAGCAGTTCTTC.

The chain combines TRBV10-2 with TRBJ2-1; 14 positions match TRBD2. The germline CDR1 and CDR2 sequences are WSHSY and SAAADI. Trimming removed 7 bases from V and 6 bases from J; junction bases left unmatched: 5. There are 15 residues in the CDR3. CDR3 protein: CASNPTSGGVNEQFF. The CDR3 DNA is TGCGCCAGCAACCCGACTAGCGGGGGGGTCAATGAGCAGTTCTTC.

This clone was detected only a few times. CDR3 coding DNA: TGCAGCGGGGGAGGACAGGCCAGCTACGAGCAGTACTTC. Translated: CSGGGQASYEQYF. The chain uses TRBV29-1 and TRBJ2-7; maybe TRBD1 (7 bases). In germline, CDR1 is SQVTM, CDR2 ANQGSEA. The V gene lost 7 bases and the J gene lost 3 bases, with 16 bases spanning the gap. The CDR3 runs to 13 residues.

The gene calls are TRBV30 and TRBJ2-7, with TRBD2 as a possible D gene (7 bases). Per germline, CDR1 GTSNPN and CDR2 SVGIG (reference sequence). Deletions cut 7 bases from V and 7 bases from J, with 14 bases between. The CDR3 has 11 residues. CDR3 in amino acids: CALGGAREQYF. CDR3 DNA sequence: TGTGCCTTAGGGGGGGCAAGAGAGCAGTACTTC. Complete variable domain (other parts from reference TRBV30 and TRBJ2-7): SQTIHQWPATLVQPVGSPLSLECTVEGTSNPNLYWYRQAAGRGLQLLFYSVGIGQISSEVPQNLSASRPQDRQFILSSKKLLLSDSGFYLCALGGAREQYFGPGTRLTVT.

This sequence joins TRBV19 and TRBJ1-1, with 12 nucleotides matching TRBD1. Losses at the gene ends were 5 bases for V and 8 bases for J; bases not matched to a gene: 6. The germline gives CDR1 LNHDA, CDR2 SQIVND (reference sequence). The CDR3 runs to 14 residues. The CDR3: CASSSGTGGLEAFF. The CDR3 DNA reads as TGTGCCAGTAGTTCTGGGACAGGGGGCCTCGAAGCTTTCTTT.

The chain links TRBV27 to TRBJ2-2; TRBD2 might be the D (6 bases). Trimming stripped 6 bases from V and 4 bases from J, with 18 bases between. The germline V gene encodes CDR1 MNHEY and CDR2 SMNVEV (reference sequence). The CDR3 is 16 residues long. The CDR3 region is CASSLHPGLRTGELFF. The CDR3 DNA sequence: TGTGCCAGCAGCCTCCATCCGGGACTGCGCACCGGGGAGCTGTTTTTT.

The rearrangement joins TRBV2 to TRBJ2-1; 9 nucleotides match TRBD2. Per germline, CDR1 SNHLY and CDR2 FYNNEI. Unmatched junction bases numbered 1, after V lost 0 bases and J lost 4 bases. CDR3 size: 15 residues. The CDR3 nucleotides read TGTGCCAGCAGTGAAGCAGCGGGGGGATACAATGAGCAGTTCTTC. Translation gives CASSEAAGGYNEQFF.

This rearrangement joins TRBV18 to TRBJ2-2; D may be TRBD1 (6 bases). There are 15 residues in the CDR3. With 0 bases removed from V and 1 base from J, the gap between germline ends came to 6 bases. CDR1 KGHSH and CDR2 LQKENI come from the germline V gene. The CDR3 region is CASSPPGGNTGELFF. The CDR3 DNA reads as TGTGCCAGCTCACCACCAGGGGGGAACACCGGGGAGCTGTTTTTT.